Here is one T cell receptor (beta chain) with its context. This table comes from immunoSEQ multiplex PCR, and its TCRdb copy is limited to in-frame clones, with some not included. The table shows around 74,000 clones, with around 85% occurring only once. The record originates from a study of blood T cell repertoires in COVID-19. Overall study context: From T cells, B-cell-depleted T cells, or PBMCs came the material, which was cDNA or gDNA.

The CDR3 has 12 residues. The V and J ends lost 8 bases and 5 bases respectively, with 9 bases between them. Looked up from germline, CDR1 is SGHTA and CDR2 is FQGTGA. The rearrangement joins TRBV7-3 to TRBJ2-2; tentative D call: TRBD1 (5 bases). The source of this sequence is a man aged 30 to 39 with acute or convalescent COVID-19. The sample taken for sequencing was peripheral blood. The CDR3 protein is CASGQGTGELFF. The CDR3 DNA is TGTGCCAGCGGGCAGGGTACCGGGGAGCTGTTTTTT. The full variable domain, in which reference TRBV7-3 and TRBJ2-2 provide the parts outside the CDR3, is GAGVSQTPSNKVTEKGKYVELRCDPISGHTALYWYRQSLGQGPEFLIYFQGTGAADDSGLPNDRFFAVRPEGSVSTLKIQRTERGDSAVYLCASGQGTGELFFGEGSRLTVL.